This entry is about one T cell receptor beta chain. Its antigen is currently not known. The input lacks base qualities; no much larger clone sits a single base away. What the time point label conveys for this sample: cycle 4 day 1 (C4D1), after 6 weeks of nivolumab. All trial patients had relapsed after autologous stem cell transplantation, with cohorts A, B and C differing in prior brentuximab vedotin exposure. Magnetic negative selection with a Miltenyi CD4+ T cell isolation kit was used to purify CD4+ T cells from thawed PBMCs. A total of fewer than 65 patients with relapsed/refractory classical Hodgkin lymphoma made up the trial cohort, and each patient's best overall response was complete response, partial response or progressive disease. In the multi-cohort phase II CheckMate 205 trial, trial patients received single-agent nivolumab. An independent review committee assessed best overall response by applying the 2007 International Working Group response criteria. Trial PBMCs were collected immediately before nivolumab initiation (C1D1) and during therapy at cycle 2 day 1 and cycle 4 day 1. Peripheral blood was collected in 8 mL Vacutainer Cell Preparation Tubes, from which PBMCs were isolated by centrifugation and then cryopreserved. Purified CD4+ and CD8+ fractions were prepared only for cases with an additional available PBMC sample. On LS columns in a quadroMACS separator, the magnetically labelled cells were depleted, and the flow-through was collected as the purified fraction.

Genomic DNA was extracted with the Qiagen DNeasy kit from unsorted PBMCs and from negatively selected CD4+ and CD8+ fractions. Amplification of TCR beta CDR3 regions was done by immunoSEQ multiplex PCR with primers that anneal to V and J segments. Amplification bias was minimized using a synthetic immune receptor repertoire, and residual bias was removed computationally after sequencing. Concerning the study's data processing: Repertoire diversity was quantified as the Shannon entropy index using custom Python scripts. The unsorted, CD4+ and CD8+ repertoires were each analyzed separately, with the exception of combined analyses, where CD4+ and CD8+ sequences were merged in silico. A clone was considered expanded if an increase in frequency of at least 2-fold after treatment relative to C1D1 was found, and a pseudocount of 0.5 was applied to clones undetected at baseline. Clones with 0 or 1 copy at C1D1 were classified as singleton clones, and clones with 2 or more copies were classified as non-singleton clones. Clones expanded in unsorted samples were assigned a CD4+, CD8+ or unknown annotation through matching of protein sequences in sorted samples from the same patient. Wilcoxon tests on paired samples were used to test diversity changes from C1D1 to C4D1. TCRdb retrieved this table from immuneACCESS and kept in-frame rearrangements only. Not all clones are present; in checked studies, unresolved V genes account for under half, and no reason is known for the remainder. V and J calls and clone size are those listed in that table; D and trimming were worked out from the DNA. In all, the sample holds over 15,000 clones, and over 65% of those were seen once. The top ten clones comprise about 2.7% of the sample.

The source of the sample is a study of PD-1 blockade in classical Hodgkin lymphoma (dated by TCRdb to 2018 to 2021). Study-level background: Nivolumab dosing was 3 mg/kg intravenously every 2 weeks, continuing until either disease progression or unacceptable toxicity. The study used CyTOF and TCR beta sequencing to define a peripheral blood immune signature of response to PD-1 blockade in classical Hodgkin lymphoma. Overall results and qualifications from the work: Among trial patients, those achieving complete response had baseline diversity similar to that of newly diagnosed patients, while diversity was significantly lower in partial responders and progressors. Only a single clinical trial cohort was studied, and what caused the repertoire differences, possibly disease activity or prior therapy, remained undefined. A significant rise by C4D1 was seen in CD4+ but not CD8+ TCR diversity (p=0.0027 vs p=0.16), with the rise being most apparent in complete responders (p=0.02). Baseline TCR diversity was reported to be lower in newly diagnosed patients than in healthy donors and to be lower still in relapsed/refractory patients. Lower diversity was observed in patients in whom nivolumab was started less than 1 year after ASCT, and these patients were excluded from later analyses so that confounding by immune reconstitution would be avoided.

CDR1 and CDR2 are read off the germline V gene as ENHRY and SYGVKD. Between the V and J ends, shortened by 0 bases and 2 bases respectively, the junction contains 17 bases. The CDR3 runs 18 residues from the cysteine to the phenylalanine. Of the read, only the CDR3 DNA is kept; its 54 bases are in frame from base 1. The chain couples TRBV10-3 to TRBJ1-5, with no confidently assigned D gene. Material: CD4+ T cells from blood, obtained before the fourth cycle of nivolumab. The TCR sequence derives from a human donor with classical Hodgkin lymphoma. The nucleotide sequence reads TGTGCCATCAGTGAGTCCCTTTTCTACTCCGGAGGCAATCAGCCCCAGCATTTT. The resulting protein is CAISESLFYSGGNQPQHF.